This passage covers 20 T cell receptor beta chains from one sample sequenced in a study of post-analysis software for immune sequencing data (dated by TCRdb to between 2015 and 2016). Beyond this particular receptor, the publication reports: Significantly higher frequencies in patients than in controls were found for roughly 5 TRBV segments, including TRBV5-6, TRBV5-1 and TRBV20-1.

No antigen has been assigned to these receptors. The method behind the library was PCR. Sequencing instrument: Illumina HiSeq 2500. Unique molecular identifiers were incorporated into TCR beta cDNA libraries to reduce PCR and sequencing biases. The public reads were run again by TCRdb, first through fastp at Q25 and then through MiXCR, and only productive beta chains were kept. All rows with the same CDR3 protein become a single entry with the most common DNA and genes. Here the sample has over 300,000 distinct CDR3 sequences; approximately 38% occur a single time. Of the sample, roughly 13% falls within the top ten clones. Source material: blood. The receptors derive from a girl between 10 and 17 years old with multiple sclerosis.

The chain employs TRBV6-5 and TRBJ2-2; no clear D. The V gene lost 6 bases and the J gene lost 5 bases, with 7 bases spanning the gap. The CDR3 loop spans 12 amino acids. Germline assignment: CDR1 MNHEY and CDR2 SVGAGI. The CDR3 region has the DNA TGTGCCAGCAGCCCTTTTACCGGGGAGCTGTTTTTT. Encoded protein: CASSPFTGELFF.

This rearrangement joins TRBV20-1 to TRBJ2-7, with D tentatively TRBD1 (6 bases). V lost 5 bases and J lost 4, with 15 bases in between. There are 13 residues in the CDR3. Germline V gene lookup returns CDR1 DFQATT and CDR2 SNEGSKA (reference sequence). The chain's CDR3 is CSAHLQGKYEQYF. Written as DNA, the CDR3 is TGCAGTGCTCATCTACAGGGAAAATACGAGCAGTACTTC.

This clonotype was seen a few times. The chain carries TRBV7-9 and TRBJ1-2, with D uncertain. Trimming took 5 bases from V and 6 from J, leaving 10 bases between them. The germline gives CDR1 SEHNR, CDR2 FQNEAQ (reference sequence). The CDR3 runs to 12 residues. The CDR3 DNA reads TGTGCCAGCAGCCCAGGAGCTCATGGCTACACCTTC. Its protein product is CASSPGAHGYTF.

This clonotype showed up just a few times. The J gene is TRBJ2-5, the V gene TRBV12-3 or TRBV12-4; D perhaps matches TRBD2 (6 bases). Trimming pared 3 bases from V and 5 bases from J, leaving 16 bases between. This CDR3 is 15 amino acids long. The DNA of the CDR3 is TGTGCCAGCAGTTTCAGGGACTCCCTCCAGGAGACCCAGTACTTC. This sequence encodes CASSFRDSLQETQYF.

In this sample, this clonotype turned up a few times. The J gene is TRBJ2-4, the V gene TRBV28; no clear D gene. This CDR3 contains 12 residues. Germline V lookup: CDR1 MDHEN, CDR2 SYDVKM. V shed 7 bases and J shed 11 bases, with 15 bases lying between them. CDR3: CASTSAPHLQYF. CDR3 sequence (DNA): TGTGCCAGCACCTCGGCCCCTCATCTTCAGTACTTC.

The V call is TRBV29-1, the J call TRBJ1-2, with D hard to call. Germline CDR1 SQVTM, CDR2 ANQGSEA. Trimming removed 8 bases from V and 5 bases from J, with 12 bases in between. The CDR3 contains 11 residues. CDR3 residues: CSLMDLYGYTF. CDR3 nucleotide sequence: TGCAGCCTTATGGATCTTTATGGCTACACCTTC. Together with reference TRBV29-1 and TRBJ1-2, the CDR3 gives the full variable domain: SAVISQKPSRDICQRGTSLTIQCQVDSQVTMMFWYRQQPGQSLTLIATANQGSEATYESGFVIDKFPISRPNLTFSTLTVSNMSPEDSSIYLCSLMDLYGYTFGSGTRLTVV.

This clonotype has more than one count but fewer than ten. V and J are TRBV12-3 or TRBV12-4 and TRBJ2-5, with D perhaps TRBD2 (6 bases). The CDR3 is 15 residues long. Trimming shortened V by 3 bases and J by 5 bases, and 16 bases separated the two germline ends. This CDR3 is CASSLSEGTWETQYF. CDR3 sequence (DNA): TGTGCCAGCAGTTTGTCGGAGGGTACGTGGGAGACCCAGTACTTC.

DNA for the CDR3: TGTGCCAGCAGGACGGGGGGGTCAGTCAATCAGCCCCAGCATTTT. Protein: CASRTGGSVNQPQHF. The gene calls are TRBV6-2 or TRBV6-3 and TRBJ1-5; tentative D call: TRBD1 (5 bases). CDR3 size: 15 residues. Trimming cost V 6 bases and J 3 bases, with 15 bases left between them. CDR1 is MNHEY, CDR2 SVGEGT, per germline.

This clonotype was seen a handful of times. V and J are TRBV18 and TRBJ1-4; possible D gene TRBD1, 5 bases. The CDR3 sequence is 15 residues long. CDR1 is KGHSH and CDR2 is LQKENI in the germline V gene. Trimming left V 8 bases short and J 2 bases short, with 15 bases between. As DNA, the CDR3 is TGTGCCAGCGCTCGGGGCAGTGGGACTAATGAAAAACTGTTTTTT. As protein: CASARGSGTNEKLFF.

The chain couples TRBV2 to TRBJ1-4, with D hard to call. V lost 2 bases to trimming and J lost 8 bases, with 3 bases between them. The length of the CDR3 is 11 residues. CDR1 and CDR2 from the germline V gene are SNHLY and FYNNEI. The CDR3 nucleotides are TGTGCCAGCAGTGAACGGGAAAAACTGTTTTTT. Encoded protein: CASSEREKLFF. The full variable domain, in which reference TRBV2 and TRBJ1-4 provide the parts outside the CDR3, is EPEVTQTPSHQVTQMGQEVILRCVPISNHLYFYWYRQILGQKVEFLVSFYNNEISEKSEIFDDQFSVERPDGSNFTLKIRSTKLEDSAMYFCASSEREKLFFGSGTQLSVL.

This chain connects TRBV9 to TRBJ2-3; no firm D call. Germline loops: CDR1 SGDLS, CDR2 YYNGEE. V lost 4 bases, J lost 0 bases, and 12 bases lay in between. The CDR3 is 15 amino acids. CDR3 sequence reads: CASSQISGSTDTQYF. The CDR3, as DNA: TGTGCCAGCAGCCAAATCTCGGGCAGCACAGATACGCAGTATTTT.

This clonotype came up many times. The chain couples TRBV7-9 to TRBJ2-1, with 12 bases lining up with TRBD2. CDR1 is SEHNR and CDR2 is FQNEAQ in the germline V gene (reference sequence). The CDR3 is 16 amino acids. The ends lost 2 bases at V and 10 bases at J; junction bases unmatched: 9. The chain's CDR3 is CASSLRTSGTIWEQFF. Here the CDR3 DNA reads TGTGCCAGCAGCTTAAGGACTAGCGGGACCATATGGGAGCAGTTCTTC.

This clonotype was seen a few times. The CDR3 here is CASSRGPETQYF. The CDR3 DNA sequence: TGTGCCAGCAGCAGGGGTCCAGAGACCCAGTACTTC. The chain employs TRBV21-1 and TRBJ2-5. TRBV21-1 is flagged as a pseudogene. CDR3 size: 12 residues.

With regard to this clonotype: One end of the junction varies from germline; a read error may be responsible. The chain carries TRBV5-1 and TRBJ2-6; perhaps TRBD1 as D (5 bases). The CDR3 is 17 amino acids. CDR1 is SGHRS, CDR2 YFSETQ, per germline. The CDR3 sequence is CASSLVGRSSGANVRTF. CDR3 in DNA: TGCGCCAGCAGCTTGGTGGGAAGAAGCTCTGGGGCCAACGTCCGGACTTTC.

The V and J genes are TRBV9 and TRBJ2-1, with D uncertain. This CDR3 comprises 13 residues. Per germline, CDR1 SGDLS and CDR2 YYNGEE. V lost 0 bases and J 5 bases, leaving 6 bases between the germline ends. The CDR3 loop reads CASSVVGNNEQFF. The CDR3 DNA sequence: TGTGCCAGCAGCGTAGTTGGAAACAATGAGCAGTTCTTC. Based on the CDR3 plus reference TRBV9 and TRBJ2-1, the full variable domain is DSGVTQTPKHLITATGQRVTLRCSPRSGDLSVYWYQQSLDQGLQFLIQYYNGEERAKGNILERFSAQQFPDLHSELNLSSLELGDSALYFCASSVVGNNEQFFGPGTRLTVL.

This chain joins TRBV20-1 and TRBJ2-5; no definite D call. V was clipped by 7 bases and J by 2 bases, with 17 bases between them. The CDR3 length is 14 residues. Germline values: CDR1 DFQATT, CDR2 SNEGSKA (reference sequence). CDR3: CSGPRMITQETQYF. The CDR3 DNA reads TGCAGTGGCCCCCGGATGATTACACAAGAGACCCAGTACTTC.

The chain links TRBV6-5 to TRBJ2-1, with D maybe TRBD1 (6 bases). Trimming took off 0 bases at V and 4 bases at J, with 16 bases between the two ends. The germline CDR1 and CDR2 sequences are MNHEY and SVGAGI. This CDR3 has 17 amino acids. The CDR3, as DNA: TGTGCCAGCAGTTACTCGACGCCAGGGGATATATACAATGAGCAGTTCTTC. This sequence encodes CASSYSTPGDIYNEQFF.

The V gene is TRBV7-9, the J gene TRBJ2-6; 7 bases are shared with TRBD1. The CDR3 totals 17 residues. V shed 2 bases, J shed 0 bases, and the junction held 4 bases outside the gene matches. Per germline, CDR1 SEHNR and CDR2 FQNEAQ (reference sequence). This CDR3 reads CASSLQGDLSGANVLTF. For the CDR3, the DNA is TGTGCCAGCAGCTTACAGGGGGACCTCTCTGGGGCCAACGTCCTGACTTTC.

This chain uses TRBV20-1 with TRBJ2-1; 8 bases are a match to TRBD2. With 6 bases clipped from V and 7 bases from J, the junction kept 14 bases outside the gene matches. The germline CDR1 and CDR2 sequences are DFQATT and SNEGSKA (reference sequence). CDR3 length equals 15 residues. Here the CDR3 reads CSAVPGGAFGNEQFF. For the CDR3, the DNA is TGCAGTGCCGTTCCGGGGGGGGCCTTCGGGAATGAGCAGTTCTTC.

The rearrangement uses TRBV7-8 and TRBJ1-4; unclear D gene. The CDR3 consists of 15 residues. V was cut by 2 bases and J by 8 bases, with 15 bases left in between. The germline V gene has CDR1 SGHVS and CDR2 FQNEAQ. The CDR3 protein is CASSLRAVGSEKLFF. CDR3 nucleotides: TGTGCCAGCAGCTTAAGGGCAGTAGGGAGCGAAAAACTGTTTTTT.